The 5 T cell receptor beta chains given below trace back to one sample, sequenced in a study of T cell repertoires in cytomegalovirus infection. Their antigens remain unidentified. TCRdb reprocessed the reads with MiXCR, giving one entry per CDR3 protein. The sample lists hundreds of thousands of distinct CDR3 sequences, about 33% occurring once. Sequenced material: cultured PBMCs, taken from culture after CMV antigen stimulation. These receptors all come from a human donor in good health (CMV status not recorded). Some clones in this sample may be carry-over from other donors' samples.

CDR3 loop: CASSLTGGSETQYF. CDR3 DNA sequence: TGTGCCAGCAGCTTGACAGGGGGCTCAGAGACCCAGTACTTC. The chain uses TRBV7-2 and TRBJ2-5, with TRBD1 matching 10 bases. CDR1 SGHTA and CDR2 FQGNSA come from the germline V gene. This CDR3 contains 14 residues. After removal of 3 bases from V and 4 bases from J, the junction contained 2 bases not matched to a gene.

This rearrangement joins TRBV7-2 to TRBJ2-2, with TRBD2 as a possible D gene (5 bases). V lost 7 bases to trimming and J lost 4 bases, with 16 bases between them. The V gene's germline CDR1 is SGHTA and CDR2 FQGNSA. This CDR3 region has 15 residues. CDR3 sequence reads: CASIRGLALTGELFF. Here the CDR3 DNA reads TGTGCCAGCATTCGAGGGCTAGCCCTCACCGGGGAGCTGTTTTTT. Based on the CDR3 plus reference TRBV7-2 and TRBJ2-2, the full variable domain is GAGVSQSPSNKVTEKGKDVELRCDPISGHTALYWYRQSLGQGLEFLIYFQGNSAPDKSGLPSDRFSAERTGGSVSTLTIQRTQQEDSAVYLCASIRGLALTGELFFGEGSRLTVL.

CDR3 sequence reads: CASSFSAGVAKNIQYF. The CDR3 DNA follows: TGTGCCAGCAGTTTCTCAGCGGGAGTAGCCAAAAACATTCAGTACTTC. The chain couples TRBV6-5 to TRBJ2-4, with 8 bases matching TRBD2. CDR3 length equals 16 residues. Germline CDR1 is MNHEY and CDR2 is SVGAGI. J was trimmed by 0 bases and V by 4 bases; bases with no gene match: 5.

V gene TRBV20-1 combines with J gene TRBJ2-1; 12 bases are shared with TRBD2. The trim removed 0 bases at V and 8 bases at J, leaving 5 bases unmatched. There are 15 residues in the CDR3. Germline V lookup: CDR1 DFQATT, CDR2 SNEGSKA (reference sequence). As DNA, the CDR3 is TGCAGTGCTAGAGACCTGGGACTAGCGGGCGATGAGCAGTTCTTC. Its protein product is CSARDLGLAGDEQFF.

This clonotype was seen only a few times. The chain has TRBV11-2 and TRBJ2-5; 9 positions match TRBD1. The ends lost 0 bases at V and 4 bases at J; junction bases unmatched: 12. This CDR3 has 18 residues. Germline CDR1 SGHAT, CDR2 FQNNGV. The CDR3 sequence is CASSLDFGDRVWRETQYF. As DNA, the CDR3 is TGTGCCAGCAGCTTAGATTTTGGGGACAGGGTGTGGAGAGAGACCCAGTACTTC.